These T cell receptor beta chains were read from a single sample in a study of T cell clusters in autoimmune cytopenias. TCRdb re-called the multiplex PCR reads and catalogs CDR3 proteins one per entry, DNA excluded. The sample includes fewer than 7,500 distinct CDR3 sequences. These data were also reused for a study on T cell repertoires in aging, cancer and after chemotherapy.

What was sequenced was peripheral blood. All receptors come from a human donor in good health. CDR3s include the opening cysteine and the closing phenylalanine or tryptophan. Each record gives: clone size, V gene, J gene, CDR3 protein. Rows give clone size only sometimes, using once, few, many, or a class for an expanded clone.

clone_size: -; v_call: TRBV4-2; j_call: TRBJ1-6; cdr3_aa: CASSQDQLATLHF
clone_size: -; v_call: TRBV19; j_call: TRBJ2-5; cdr3_aa: CASRAGTLAAQETQYF
clone_size: -; v_call: TRBV5-5; j_call: TRBJ1-5; cdr3_aa: CASSFAGTGNQPQHF
clone_size: -; v_call: TRBV10-2; j_call: TRBJ2-7; cdr3_aa: CASSELWGRSYEQYF
clone_size: -; v_call: TRBV19; j_call: TRBJ2-3; cdr3_aa: CASSKSPGTSGGADTQYF
clone_size: -; v_call: TRBV29-1; j_call: TRBJ2-1; cdr3_aa: CSVDTSGTYNEQFF
clone_size: -; v_call: TRBV19; j_call: TRBJ1-1; cdr3_aa: CASTPGQGNTEAFF
clone_size: -; v_call: TRBV18; j_call: TRBJ1-1; cdr3_aa: CASSPTDSTEAFF
clone_size: medium-sized; v_call: TRBV29-1; j_call: TRBJ2-4; cdr3_aa: CSVGAGEKNIQYF
clone_size: -; v_call: TRBV27; j_call: TRBJ1-2; cdr3_aa: CASSAQRPGGGGYTF
clone_size: -; v_call: TRBV30; j_call: TRBJ2-5; cdr3_aa: CAWSRQTQETQYF
clone_size: medium-sized; v_call: TRBV19; j_call: TRBJ2-5; cdr3_aa: CASSPGTGSSETQYF
clone_size: -; v_call: TRBV6-1; j_call: TRBJ1-2; cdr3_aa: CASSESRTDLYGYTF
clone_size: -; v_call: TRBV5-6; j_call: TRBJ1-3; cdr3_aa: CASSSSLTGNTIYF
clone_size: -; v_call: TRBV5-4; j_call: TRBJ2-7; cdr3_aa: CASSLPGASTTREQYF
clone_size: -; v_call: TRBV7-2; j_call: TRBJ2-3; cdr3_aa: CASSSGRVRGTDTQYF
clone_size: -; v_call: TRBV19; j_call: TRBJ1-1; cdr3_aa: CASKKTGAGTEAFF
clone_size: -; v_call: TRBV19; j_call: TRBJ2-5; cdr3_aa: CASSIVRNGETQYF
clone_size: -; v_call: TRBV5-5; j_call: TRBJ2-7; cdr3_aa: CASRDFTGPYEQYF
clone_size: -; v_call: TRBV10-3; j_call: TRBJ1-5; cdr3_aa: CAISESLGAGNQPQHF
clone_size: -; v_call: TRBV19; j_call: TRBJ1-1; cdr3_aa: CASSIFGGRAGLTEAFF
clone_size: -; v_call: TRBV7-2; j_call: TRBJ2-7; cdr3_aa: CASSNRDRGTEQYF
clone_size: -; v_call: TRBV10-3; j_call: TRBJ1-6; cdr3_aa: CATRGHTGGSYNSPLHF
clone_size: -; v_call: TRBV18; j_call: TRBJ2-3; cdr3_aa: CASTTNGGGTDTQYF
clone_size: -; v_call: TRBV6-4; j_call: TRBJ2-1; cdr3_aa: CASSSLTGTEQFF
clone_size: -; v_call: TRBV27; j_call: TRBJ1-5; cdr3_aa: CASSFEEGQPQHF
clone_size: -; v_call: TRBV5-6; j_call: TRBJ2-1; cdr3_aa: CASSLKTGGSYNEQFF
clone_size: -; v_call: TRBV5-4; j_call: TRBJ2-1; cdr3_aa: CASSRETRSYNEQFF
clone_size: -; v_call: TRBV19; j_call: TRBJ1-5; cdr3_aa: CASSIEHRQQPQHF
clone_size: -; v_call: TRBV6-6; j_call: TRBJ1-4; cdr3_aa: CASRDSLQGAREKLFF
clone_size: -; v_call: TRBV6-5; j_call: TRBJ2-6; cdr3_aa: CASTKSRTEWANVLTF
clone_size: -; v_call: TRBV19; j_call: TRBJ1-2; cdr3_aa: CASSHRGGGYTF
clone_size: -; v_call: TRBV6-5; j_call: TRBJ2-1; cdr3_aa: CASSLAGGEKYNEQFF
clone_size: -; v_call: TRBV30; j_call: TRBJ2-5; cdr3_aa: CAWSVLRQQETQYF
clone_size: -; v_call: TRBV15; j_call: TRBJ2-1; cdr3_aa: CATSRRQGSYNEQFF
clone_size: -; v_call: TRBV10-3; j_call: TRBJ1-5; cdr3_aa: CAISDRPPGQSGSNQPQHF
clone_size: -; v_call: TRBV12-3/TRBV12-4; j_call: TRBJ2-3; cdr3_aa: CASSSPGGQGPDTQYF